A selection of T cell receptor beta chains follows, all from one sample in a study of cytomegalovirus exposure and HLA in healthy donors. TCRdb keeps only in-frame clones here, not all; method: immunoSEQ multiplex PCR. In the table there are around 130,000 clones, about nine tenths of which are singletons. Sequenced input: PBMCs. The receptors come from a man aged 25 to 40 in good health and CMV-seronegative. Each CDR3 is given with its conserved first and last residue. The order of the fields is V gene, D gene, clone size, J gene, CDR3 DNA, CDR3 protein. D genes are given only for firm matches. Clone size is not always given. Where it is, it says once, few, many or a class for expanded clones.

V: TRBV5-1
D: -
size: -
J: TRBJ1-2
DNA: TGCGCCAGCAGGCTTGCCCGCAGTGAGGTAGCAAACTATGGCTACACCTTC
CDR3: CASRLARSEVANYGYTF

V: TRBV9
D: TRBD1
size: -
J: TRBJ1-4
DNA: TGTGCCAGCAGCGTCAACAGGGGTGACGAAAAACTGTTTTTT
CDR3: CASSVNRGDEKLFF

V: TRBV7-2
D: -
size: -
J: TRBJ2-7
DNA: TGTGCCAGCAGCTCAGATGAGGGTTCCTTCTCCTACGAGCAGTACTTC
CDR3: CASSSDEGSFSYEQYF

V: TRBV29-1
D: TRBD1
size: -
J: TRBJ1-2
DNA: TGCAGCGCTCGGACAGGGGGGAGCTATGGCTACACCTTC
CDR3: CSARTGGSYGYTF

V: TRBV6-5
D: TRBD2
size: -
J: TRBJ2-7
DNA: TGTGCCAGCAGTTACTCTCTAGCGGGGGCCTACGAGCAGTACTTC
CDR3: CASSYSLAGAYEQYF

V: TRBV2
D: -
size: once
J: TRBJ2-4
DNA: TGTGCCAGCAGAACGTCTCAGGGGATAGCCAAAAACATTCAGTACTTC
CDR3: CASRTSQGIAKNIQYF

V: TRBV7-9
D: TRBD1
size: -
J: TRBJ2-2
DNA: TGTGCCAGCAGCGACACCGACAGGGCGAACACCGGGGAGCTGTTTTTT
CDR3: CASSDTDRANTGELFF

V: TRBV4-3
D: -
size: -
J: TRBJ1-1
DNA: TGCGCCAGCAGCCAAGATGTCGGGCGGACAGACGGTATTATTCCGAACACTGAAGCTTTCTTT
CDR3: CASSQDVGRTDGIIPNTEAFF

V: TRBV7-6
D: TRBD1
size: -
J: TRBJ2-7
DNA: TGTGCCAGCAGCTTAGGCATAGGACAGGGGGACTACGAGCAGTACTTC
CDR3: CASSLGIGQGDYEQYF

V: TRBV5-8
D: TRBD1
size: once
J: TRBJ1-2
DNA: TGTGCCAGCAGCCCGACAGGGAACTATGGCTACACCTTC
CDR3: CASSPTGNYGYTF

V: TRBV4-3
D: -
size: -
J: TRBJ2-7
DNA: TGCGCCAGCAGCCAAGATAGGGTAACAGGCTACCTCTCCTACGAGCAGTACTTC
CDR3: CASSQDRVTGYLSYEQYF

V: TRBV6-5
D: -
size: -
J: TRBJ2-3
DNA: TGTGCCAGCAGTTACTCGATGATGGGGCGGGATACGCAGTATTTT
CDR3: CASSYSMMGRDTQYF

V: TRBV4-1
D: -
size: few
J: TRBJ1-1
DNA: TGCGCCAGCAGCCAAGATAGAGGAGCCACTGAAGCTTTCTTT
CDR3: CASSQDRGATEAFF

V: TRBV27
D: -
size: -
J: TRBJ1-3
DNA: TGTGCCAGCAGTTTAAATTCCTACTCTGGAAACACCATATATTTT
CDR3: CASSLNSYSGNTIYF

V: TRBV19
D: -
size: -
J: TRBJ2-7
DNA: TGTGCCAGTAAGTGGGGCCAGGGGAGCTCCTACGAGCAGTACTTC
CDR3: CASKWGQGSSYEQYF

V: TRBV27
D: -
size: -
J: TRBJ1-1
DNA: TGTGCCAGCAGTTTGATTCCGTTGGGGCGTGGGACTGAAGCTTTCTTT
CDR3: CASSLIPLGRGTEAFF

V: TRBV7-9
D: -
size: -
J: TRBJ2-5
DNA: TGTGCCAGCAGCTTCGGTCAACAGCTTTACATTTTCCAAGAGACCCAGTACTTC
CDR3: CASSFGQQLYIFQETQYF

V: TRBV19
D: TRBD1
size: -
J: TRBJ1-1
DNA: TGTGCCAGTAGTGGAGGACAGGGGAACACTGAAGCTTTCTTT
CDR3: CASSGGQGNTEAFF

V: TRBV18
D: -
size: -
J: TRBJ1-2
DNA: TGTGCCAGCTCAAAGACTAGGGAGACCTATGGCTACACCTTC
CDR3: CASSKTRETYGYTF

V: TRBV6-1
D: TRBD1
size: -
J: TRBJ1-6
DNA: TGTGCCAGCAGGGGGGGGGACAGGGAAAATTCACCCCTCCACTTT
CDR3: CASRGGDRENSPLHF

V: TRBV15
D: TRBD1
size: -
J: TRBJ1-5
DNA: TGTGCCACCAGCAGATCCCGGGACAGGATAGGTCAGCCCCAGCATTTT
CDR3: CATSRSRDRIGQPQHF

V: TRBV5-4
D: TRBD1
size: -
J: TRBJ1-5
DNA: TGTGCCAGCAGCTCCGAGCCCGACAGGGAGGAAAGCAATCAGCCCCAGCATTTT
CDR3: CASSSEPDREESNQPQHF

V: TRBV5-1
D: TRBD2
size: -
J: TRBJ2-2
DNA: TGCGCCAGCAGCTTGAAGACTAGCGGGGTCACCGGGGAGCTGTTTTTT
CDR3: CASSLKTSGVTGELFF

V: TRBV28
D: -
size: -
J: TRBJ1-4
DNA: TGTGCCAGCAGGGTGGGACATGATGGGGAAAAACTGTTTTTT
CDR3: CASRVGHDGEKLFF

V: TRBV4-1
D: -
size: -
J: TRBJ1-2
DNA: TGCGCCAGCAGCCAAGATTCGGAGTTAGGTCGCCCCTGGGGCTACACCTTC
CDR3: CASSQDSELGRPWGYTF

V: TRBV11-2
D: -
size: -
J: TRBJ2-6
DNA: TGTGCCAGCAGCTCTTACAGGTCTGGGGCCAACGTCCTGACTTTC
CDR3: CASSSYRSGANVLTF